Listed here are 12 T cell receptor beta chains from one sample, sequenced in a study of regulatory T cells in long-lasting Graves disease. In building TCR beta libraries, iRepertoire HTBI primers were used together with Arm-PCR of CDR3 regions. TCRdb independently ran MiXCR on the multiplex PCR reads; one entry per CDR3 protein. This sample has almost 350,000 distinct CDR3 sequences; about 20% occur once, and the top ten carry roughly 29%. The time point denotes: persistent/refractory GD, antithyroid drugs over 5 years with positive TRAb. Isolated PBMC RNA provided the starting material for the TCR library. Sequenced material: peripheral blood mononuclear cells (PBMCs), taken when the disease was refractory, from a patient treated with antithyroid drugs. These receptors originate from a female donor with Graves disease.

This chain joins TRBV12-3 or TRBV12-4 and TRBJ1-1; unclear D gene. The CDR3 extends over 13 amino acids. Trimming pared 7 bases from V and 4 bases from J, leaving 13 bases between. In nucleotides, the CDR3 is TGTGCCAGCACTACAGCCTCGGGCACTGAAGCTTTCTTT. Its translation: CASTTASGTEAFF.

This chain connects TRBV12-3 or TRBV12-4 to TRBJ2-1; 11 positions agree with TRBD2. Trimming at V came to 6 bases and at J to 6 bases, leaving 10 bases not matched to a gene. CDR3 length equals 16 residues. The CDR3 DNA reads TGTGCCAGCAGCTCAACGATAGCGGGAGGGCTCAATGAGCAGTTCTTC. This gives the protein CASSSTIAGGLNEQFF.

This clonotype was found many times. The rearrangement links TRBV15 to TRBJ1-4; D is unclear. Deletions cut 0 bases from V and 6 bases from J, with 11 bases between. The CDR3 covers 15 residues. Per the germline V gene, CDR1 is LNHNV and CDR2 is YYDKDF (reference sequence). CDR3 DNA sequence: TGTGCCACCAGCAGAGAGGACTCATCGTATGAAAAACTGTTTTTT. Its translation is CATSREDSSYEKLFF.

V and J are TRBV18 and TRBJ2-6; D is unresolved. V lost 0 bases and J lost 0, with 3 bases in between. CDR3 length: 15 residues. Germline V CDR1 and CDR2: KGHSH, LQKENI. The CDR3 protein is CASSPPISGANVLTF. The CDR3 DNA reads TGTGCCAGCTCACCACCGATCTCTGGGGCCAACGTCCTGACTTTC.

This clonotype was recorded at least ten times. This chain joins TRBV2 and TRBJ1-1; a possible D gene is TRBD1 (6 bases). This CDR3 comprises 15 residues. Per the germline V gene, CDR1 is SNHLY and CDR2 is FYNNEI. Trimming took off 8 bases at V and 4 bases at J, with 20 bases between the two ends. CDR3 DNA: TGTGCCAGCCGTAGCAGCTCGGCCAGGGGCACTGAAGCTTTCTTT. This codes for CASRSSSARGTEAFF.

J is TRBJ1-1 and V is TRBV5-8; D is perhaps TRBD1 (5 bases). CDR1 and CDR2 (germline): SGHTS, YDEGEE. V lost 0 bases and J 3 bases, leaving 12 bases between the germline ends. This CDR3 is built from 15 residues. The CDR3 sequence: CASSLARVMDTEAFF. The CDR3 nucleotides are TGTGCCAGCAGCTTGGCCAGGGTTATGGACACTGAAGCTTTCTTT.

CDR3 loop: CASSANRVMELAVRYEQYF. CDR3 nucleotide sequence: TGTGCCAGCTCAGCCAACAGGGTTATGGAACTAGCGGTTCGGTACGAGCAGTACTTC. The V and J genes are TRBV18 and TRBJ2-7; 8 nucleotides match TRBD2. J gave up 4 bases and V 5 bases, and 22 bases lay outside the gene matches. This CDR3 is built from 19 residues. CDR1 and CDR2 from the germline V gene are KGHSH and LQKENI.

The CDR3, as DNA: TGTGCCAGCAGTTACATGGGAAATCAGCCCCAGCATTTT. It specifies CASSYMGNQPQHF. The chain uses TRBV6-5 and TRBJ1-5, with D hard to call. V lost 2 bases, J lost 4 bases, and 6 bases lay in between. The CDR3 consists of 13 residues. CDR1 MNHEY and CDR2 SVGAGI come from the germline V gene.

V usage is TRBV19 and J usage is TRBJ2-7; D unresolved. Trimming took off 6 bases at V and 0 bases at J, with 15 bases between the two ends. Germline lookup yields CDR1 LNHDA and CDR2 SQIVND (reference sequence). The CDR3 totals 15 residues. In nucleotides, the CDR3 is TGTGCCAGTAGCATAACACCCGTGTCCTCCTACGAGCAGTACTTC. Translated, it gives CASSITPVSSYEQYF.

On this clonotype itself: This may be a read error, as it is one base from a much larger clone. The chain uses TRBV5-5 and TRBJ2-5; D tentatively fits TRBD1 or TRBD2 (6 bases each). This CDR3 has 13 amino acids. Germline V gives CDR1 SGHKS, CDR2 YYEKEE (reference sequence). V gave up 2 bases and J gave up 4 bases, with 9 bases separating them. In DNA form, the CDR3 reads TGTGCCAGCAGCTTTGAGGGGGGAGAGACCCAGTACTTC. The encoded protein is CASSFEGGETQYF.

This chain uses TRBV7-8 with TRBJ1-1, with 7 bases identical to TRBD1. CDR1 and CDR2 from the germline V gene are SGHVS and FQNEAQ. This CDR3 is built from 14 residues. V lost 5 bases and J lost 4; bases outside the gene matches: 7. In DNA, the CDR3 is TGTGCCAGCAGCACTACTTCAGGGGGCACTGAAGCTTTCTTT. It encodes CASSTTSGGTEAFF. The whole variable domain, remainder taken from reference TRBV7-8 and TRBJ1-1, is GAGVSQSPRYKVAKRGQDVALRCDPISGHVSLFWYQQALGQGPEFLTYFQNEAQLDKSGLPSDRFFAERPEGSVSTLKIQRTQQEDSAVYLCASSTTSGGTEAFFGQGTRLTVV.

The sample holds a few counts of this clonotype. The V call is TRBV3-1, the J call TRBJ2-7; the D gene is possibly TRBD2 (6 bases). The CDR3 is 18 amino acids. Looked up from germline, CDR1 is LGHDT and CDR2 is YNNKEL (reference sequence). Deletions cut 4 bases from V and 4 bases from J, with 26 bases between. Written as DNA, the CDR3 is TGTGCCAGCAGCCCGAGAAGTGCGGGACTCGGGGTTGGATACGAGCAGTACTTC. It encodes CASSPRSAGLGVGYEQYF.